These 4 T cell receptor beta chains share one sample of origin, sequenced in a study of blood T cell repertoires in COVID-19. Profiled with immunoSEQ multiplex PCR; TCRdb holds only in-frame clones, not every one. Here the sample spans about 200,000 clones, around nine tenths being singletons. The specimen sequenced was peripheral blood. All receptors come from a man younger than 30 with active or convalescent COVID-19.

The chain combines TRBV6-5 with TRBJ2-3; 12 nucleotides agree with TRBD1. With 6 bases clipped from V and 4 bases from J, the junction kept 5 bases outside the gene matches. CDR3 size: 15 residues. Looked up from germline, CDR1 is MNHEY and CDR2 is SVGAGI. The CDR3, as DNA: TGTGCCAGCAGCCGGGGGACAGGGGGCGCAGATACGCAGTATTTT. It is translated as CASSRGTGGADTQYF.

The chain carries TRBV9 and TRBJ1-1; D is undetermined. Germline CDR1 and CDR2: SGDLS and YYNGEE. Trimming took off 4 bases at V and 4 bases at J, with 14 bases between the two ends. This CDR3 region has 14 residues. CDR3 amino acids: CASSLTTVGTEAFF. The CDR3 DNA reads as TGTGCCAGCAGCCTCACGACTGTGGGCACTGAAGCTTTCTTT.

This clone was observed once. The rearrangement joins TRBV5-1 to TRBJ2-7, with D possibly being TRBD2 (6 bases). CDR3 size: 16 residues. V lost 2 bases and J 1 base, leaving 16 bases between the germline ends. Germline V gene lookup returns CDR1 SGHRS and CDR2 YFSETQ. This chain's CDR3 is CASSFQAGTPSYEQYF. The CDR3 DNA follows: TGCGCCAGCAGCTTCCAGGCCGGGACTCCGTCCTACGAGCAGTACTTC.

The CDR3 here is CASSPTSTGGPDTQYF. The CDR3 DNA sequence: TGCGCCAGCAGCCCTACCTCTACAGGGGGTCCAGATACGCAGTATTTT. This chain joins TRBV5-1 and TRBJ2-3; TRBD1 aligns across 8 bases. The CDR3 is made up of 16 amino acids. Trimming removed 4 bases from V and 4 bases from J; junction bases left unmatched: 11. CDR1 and CDR2 from the germline V gene are SGHRS and YFSETQ. Looking up the rest from reference TRBV5-1 and TRBJ2-3 gives the full variable domain: KAGVTQTPRYLIKTRGQQVTLSCSPISGHRSVSWYQQTPGQGLQFLFEYFSETQRNKGNFPGRFSGRQFSNSRSEMNVSTLELGDSALYLCASSPTSTGGPDTQYFGPGTRLTVL.